The 23 T cell receptor beta chains presented below share a single source sample, sequenced in a study of CD8+ T cells in alopecia areata. Isolated RNA was reverse transcribed into cDNA used as the sequencing template. Here immunoSEQ multiplex PCR was the method, and the copy in TCRdb shows in-frame clones only, minus some. The sample records about 140,000 clones, about half being singletons. Sequenced material: CD4+ T cells sorted from blood, taken at week 0. These receptor sequences come from a human donor with alopecia areata.

V and J are TRBV29-1 and TRBJ1-2, with TRBD1 as a possible D gene (6 bases). The CDR3 is 16 amino acids. Looked up from germline, CDR1 is SQVTM and CDR2 is ANQGSEA. Trimming cost V 6 bases and J 2 bases, with 22 bases left between them. In DNA form, the CDR3 reads TGCAGCGTATCCCAAGGTCGACAGGCCCGAAACTATGGCTACACCTTC. This encodes CSVSQGRQARNYGYTF.

The chain carries TRBV27 and TRBJ2-1; the D is unclear. This CDR3 region has 14 residues. V was pared by 6 bases and J by 10 bases, with 19 bases between. Germline V lookup: CDR1 MNHEY, CDR2 SMNVEV (reference sequence). The CDR3 DNA reads as TGTGCCAGCAGCCTTCTAGAAAAGATCGAGGAGCAGTTCTTC. Residues: CASSLLEKIEEQFF.

This clone was observed a few times. The chain joins TRBV29-1 to TRBJ2-7, with 8 bases identical to TRBD2. The CDR3 has 14 amino acids. Germline CDR1 reads SQVTM; CDR2 reads ANQGSEA. The trim removed 7 bases at V and 4 bases at J, leaving 12 bases unmatched. This CDR3 reads CSGSTAGGGYEQYF. CDR3 sequence (DNA): TGCAGCGGATCTACGGCGGGAGGAGGGTACGAGCAGTACTTC.

The chain couples TRBV14 to TRBJ2-5; no reliable D call. This CDR3 contains 14 residues. Per germline, CDR1 SGHDN and CDR2 FVKESK. The V gene lost 1 base and the J gene lost 0 bases, with 6 bases spanning the gap. The CDR3 DNA reads as TGTGCCAGCAGCCAAGTAAGAGACCAAGAGACCCAGTACTTC. Protein product: CASSQVRDQETQYF.

A note on this clone: Other DNA sequences of this sample code for an identical CDR3. The chain carries TRBV29-1 and TRBJ2-7; 9 bases are shared with TRBD1. The trim removed 6 bases at V and 3 bases at J, leaving 3 bases unmatched. In germline, CDR1 is SQVTM, CDR2 ANQGSEA. CDR3 length equals 12 residues. The CDR3 spells CSVGQGGYEQYF. The DNA for the CDR3 is TGCAGCGTGGGACAGGGAGGCTACGAGCAGTACTTC.

This chain links TRBV4-3 with TRBJ2-7; no definite D call. V gave up 4 bases and J gave up 7 bases, with 8 bases separating them. Germline-derived CDR1 and CDR2 are LGHNA and YSLEER. This CDR3 is 11 amino acids long. The CDR3 nucleotides read TGCGCCAGCAGCCGATGGTTTGAGCAGTACTTC. It encodes CASSRWFEQYF.

This clone was observed a single time. This chain connects TRBV6-1 to TRBJ1-5; 9 bases match TRBD1. J gave up 9 bases and V 5 bases, and 5 bases lay outside the gene matches. The germline gives CDR1 MNHNS, CDR2 SASEGT. The length of the CDR3 is 13 residues. CDR3 bases: TGTGCCAGCAGTTTAACAGGGGGCTCGCCCCAGCATTTT. Amino acid sequence: CASSLTGGSPQHF.

V usage is TRBV6-5 and J usage is TRBJ1-2; possible D gene TRBD1, 6 bases. Germline V lookup: CDR1 MNHEY, CDR2 SVGAGI. V was shortened by 8 bases and J by 4 bases, with 20 bases between the two germline ends. This CDR3 contains 15 residues. The CDR3 loop reads CASRPGGAGTYGYTF. The CDR3 nucleotides read TGTGCCAGCCGCCCCGGGGGCGCCGGGACCTATGGCTACACCTTC.

The CDR3 reads CASSLETDPYEQYF. In DNA form, the CDR3 reads TGTGCCAGCAGTTTAGAGACAGATCCCTACGAGCAGTACTTC. V usage is TRBV27 and J usage is TRBJ2-7; maybe TRBD1 (5 bases). Germline V gives CDR1 MNHEY, CDR2 SMNVEV (reference sequence). The length of the CDR3 is 14 residues. Trimming removed 2 bases at V and 2 bases at J, with 10 bases between.

In its sample, this clone was seen a few times. The chain uses TRBV29-1 and TRBJ2-6, with unresolved D. CDR1 and CDR2 from the germline V gene are SQVTM and ANQGSEA. Trimming left V 4 bases short and J 0 bases short, with 16 bases between. The CDR3 extends over 17 amino acids. The CDR3 DNA follows: TGCAGCGTTGGTCGGTCGGCCGGCGGCTCTGGGGCCAACGTCCTGACTTTC. Its translation: CSVGRSAGGSGANVLTF.

The CDR3 sequence is CASSMDQGDIQYF. The CDR3 nucleotides are TGTGCCAGCAGTATGGACCAGGGGGACATTCAGTACTTC. The V call is TRBV27, the J call TRBJ2-4; 7 nucleotides align to TRBD1. The CDR3 runs 13 residues. The V and J ends lost 5 bases and 8 bases, in that order; junction bases with no gene match: 6. Germline V gene data show CDR1 as MNHEY and CDR2 as SMNVEV (reference sequence).

The rearrangement uses TRBV25-1 and TRBJ1-2; the D is unclear. Germline V CDR1 and CDR2: MGHDK, SYGVNS. V was cut by 2 bases and J by 8 bases, with 6 bases left in between. This CDR3 has 11 residues. The DNA of the CDR3 is TGTGCCAGCAGTGAAGGGCTGGGCTACACCTTC. Its protein is CASSEGLGYTF.

The V call is TRBV7-9, the J call TRBJ1-1; no firm D call. Deletions cut 0 bases from V and 4 bases from J, with 6 bases between. CDR3 length: 13 amino acids. Germline lookup yields CDR1 SEHNR and CDR2 FQNEAQ (reference sequence). The CDR3 nucleotides read TGTGCCAGCAGCTTAGCGCCCCTCACTGAAGCTTTCTTT. Translating gives CASSLAPLTEAFF.

This clone has just one count. J is TRBJ2-7 and V is TRBV29-1, with D maybe TRBD1 (6 bases). This CDR3 comprises 14 residues. The ends were cut back, 6 bases at V and 4 bases at J, with 19 bases in the middle. Per germline, CDR1 SQVTM and CDR2 ANQGSEA. The CDR3 DNA follows: TGCAGCGTCGGGGCAACAGGGAAACCTTACGAGCAGTACTTC. Translating it yields CSVGATGKPYEQYF.

J is TRBJ1-2 and V is TRBV30; D ambiguous. The germline V gene encodes CDR1 GTSNPN and CDR2 SVGIG (reference sequence). Trimming removed 0 bases at V and 4 bases at J, with 15 bases between. This CDR3 spans 15 amino acids. CDR3 amino acids: CAWSVLVGPTYGYTF. CDR3 bases: TGTGCCTGGAGTGTACTGGTGGGCCCAACCTATGGCTACACCTTC.

This chain connects TRBV4-3 to TRBJ2-3; D not resolved. The germline CDR1 and CDR2 sequences are LGHNA and YSLEER. V lost 1 base and J 0 bases, leaving 11 bases between the germline ends. The CDR3 has 16 residues. The CDR3 region has the DNA TGCGCCAGCAGCCAAGCAAACTGGCAAAGCACAGATACGCAGTATTTT. Translation gives CASSQANWQSTDTQYF.

The chain links TRBV2 to TRBJ1-1, with 7 bases that match TRBD1. Looked up from germline, CDR1 is SNHLY and CDR2 is FYNNEI. Germline trimming cut 5 bases from V and 1 base from J; bases unmatched to any gene: 1. There are 13 residues in the CDR3. The CDR3 loop is CASSRQGNTEAFF. The CDR3 DNA follows: TGTGCCAGCAGTAGACAGGGGAACACTGAAGCTTTCTTT.

The chain combines TRBV25-1 with TRBJ1-1; D not certain. Germline CDR1 and CDR2: MGHDK and SYGVNS. V lost 4 bases and J lost 0, with 12 bases in between. CDR3 length equals 15 residues. The CDR3 sequence is CASSAPGHLNTEAFF. Written as DNA, the CDR3 is TGTGCCAGCAGTGCCCCGGGCCATTTGAACACTGAAGCTTTCTTT.

The V call is TRBV6-6, the J call TRBJ1-5; D perhaps matches TRBD1 (6 bases). Germline V gives CDR1 MNHNY, CDR2 SVGAGI (reference sequence). V lost 5 bases and J 7 bases, leaving 15 bases between the germline ends. This CDR3 has 14 residues. This CDR3 reads CASSQQGRVQPQHF. The CDR3 DNA reads as TGTGCCAGCAGTCAGCAGGGGAGAGTCCAGCCCCAGCATTTT.

V usage is TRBV11-2 and J usage is TRBJ2-7; D is possibly TRBD2 (6 bases). Deletions cut 4 bases from V and 0 bases from J, with 10 bases between. Germline V gives CDR1 SGHAT, CDR2 FQNNGV. The CDR3 contains 14 residues. This chain's CDR3 is CASSYRGNSYEQYF. The CDR3 nucleotides read TGTGCCAGCAGCTATCGGGGGAACTCCTACGAGCAGTACTTC. Together with reference TRBV11-2 and TRBJ2-7, the CDR3 gives the full variable domain: EAGVAQSPRYKIIEKRQSVAFWCNPISGHATLYWYQQILGQGPKLLIQFQNNGVVDDSQLPKDRFSAERLKGVDSTLKIQPAKLEDSAVYLCASSYRGNSYEQYFGPGTRLTVT.

The chain recombines TRBV4-2 with TRBJ2-1; TRBD2 agrees at 8 bases. Trimming at V came to 0 bases and at J to 6 bases, leaving 4 bases not matched to a gene. Germline loops: CDR1 LGHNA, CDR2 YNFKEQ. The CDR3 is 15 residues long. This CDR3 reads CASSQEGLVSNEQFF. Written as DNA, the CDR3 is TGTGCCAGCAGCCAAGAGGGACTAGTTTCCAATGAGCAGTTCTTC.

This clone was observed once. The CDR3, as DNA: TGTGCCAGCAGTCGCAGGGCGGATCAGCCCCAGCATTTT. Amino acid sequence: CASSRRADQPQHF. The rearrangement links TRBV7-9 to TRBJ1-5; a possible D gene is TRBD1 (5 bases). The CDR3 contains 13 residues. Germline V gene lookup returns CDR1 SEHNR and CDR2 FQNEAQ (reference sequence). The V gene lost 6 bases and the J gene lost 5 bases, with 11 bases spanning the gap.

This clone was detected only a few times. The chain recombines TRBV29-1 with TRBJ1-3, with D perhaps TRBD1 (6 bases). CDR1 and CDR2 from the germline V gene are SQVTM and ANQGSEA. CDR3 length: 18 residues. The V gene lost 0 bases and the J gene lost 0 bases, with 18 bases spanning the gap. CDR3 DNA: TGCAGCGTTGAAGATCTTCATGCAGGGGACTTCTCTGGAAACACCATATATTTT. This sequence encodes CSVEDLHAGDFSGNTIYF.